Below are 12 T cell receptor beta chains sequenced from a single sample in a study of T cell responses to AZD1222 COVID-19 vaccine. Only in-frame clones appear in the TCRdb table, and some are missing; sequencing was by immunoSEQ multiplex PCR. Among about 130,000 clones, 93% were seen once, and the ten largest hold about 5.1%. Sequenced here: peripheral blood, sampled on day 0 of AZD1222 vaccination. The receptor source for this set is an adult in good health.

The chain has TRBV12-5 and TRBJ1-5; tentative D call: TRBD1 (6 bases). The CDR3 totals 17 residues. The germline V gene encodes CDR1 LGHNT and CDR2 FRNRAP. The V gene lost 0 bases and the J gene lost 0 bases, with 12 bases spanning the gap. CDR3 sequence: CASGLVPEDSSNQPQHF. The CDR3 DNA reads TGTGCTAGTGGTTTGGTTCCCGAGGACAGTAGCAATCAGCCCCAGCATTTT. The complete variable domain, with remaining parts taken from reference TRBV12-5 and TRBJ1-5, reads DARVTQTPRHKVTEMGQEVTMRCQPILGHNTVFWYRQTMMQGLELLAYFRNRAPLDDSGMPKDRFSAEMPDATLATLKIQPSEPRDSAVYFCASGLVPEDSSNQPQHFGDGTRLSIL.

The chain combines TRBV25-1 with TRBJ1-2, with D unclear. Germline values: CDR1 MGHDK, CDR2 SYGVNS. The V gene lost 6 bases and the J gene lost 8 bases, with 10 bases spanning the gap. The CDR3 loop spans 11 amino acids. Here the CDR3 reads CASRTLGGYTF. CDR3 DNA: TGTGCCAGCAGGACACTAGGAGGCTACACCTTC.

CDR3 nucleotides: TGCGCCAGCAGCCCGGGACAGGGCTATGAGCAGTTCTTC. Translation: CASSPGQGYEQFF. The chain carries TRBV5-1 and TRBJ2-1, with 9 nucleotides matching TRBD1. CDR3 length: 13 residues. V lost 4 bases, J lost 8 bases, and 4 bases stayed unmatched. Germline V gives CDR1 SGHRS, CDR2 YFSETQ.

The chain combines TRBV7-8 with TRBJ2-5; D is unresolved. V was trimmed by 5 bases and J by 6 bases, leaving 16 bases between them. The CDR3 loop spans 14 amino acids. Germline V gene sequence: CDR1 SGHVS, CDR2 FQNEAQ. This chain's CDR3 is CASSNRRTAKTQYF. CDR3 DNA sequence: TGTGCCAGCAGCAACCGTCGGACCGCGAAGACCCAGTACTTC.

This chain joins TRBV27 and TRBJ2-7, with 10 bases aligning to TRBD2. Unmatched junction bases numbered 9, after V lost 8 bases and J lost 2 bases. In germline, CDR1 is MNHEY, CDR2 SMNVEV (reference sequence). The CDR3 runs 15 residues. The CDR3 DNA sequence: TGTGCCAGCGGAACTCGGACTAGCGGAACCTACGAGCAGTACTTC. Translating it yields CASGTRTSGTYEQYF.

This chain links TRBV7-3 with TRBJ1-6; D gene unclear. Germline lookup yields CDR1 SGHTA and CDR2 FQGTGA. The CDR3 loop spans 14 amino acids. V lost 5 bases, J lost 4 bases, and 9 bases lay in between. CDR3 protein: CASSQDGYNSPLHF. The CDR3 DNA is TGTGCCAGCAGCCAGGACGGATATAATTCACCCCTCCACTTT.

This chain connects TRBV19 to TRBJ2-5; D may correspond to TRBD1 or TRBD2 (5 bases each). Looked up from germline, CDR1 is LNHDA and CDR2 is SQIVND (reference sequence). The CDR3 spans 14 residues. V gave up 3 bases and J gave up 1 base, with 9 bases separating them. The CDR3 reads CASSIRGPQETQYF. CDR3 DNA: TGTGCCAGTAGTATTCGGGGCCCCCAAGAGACCCAGTACTTC.

The gene calls are TRBV3-1 (or the pseudogene TRBV3-2) and TRBJ2-1; no firm D call. The CDR3 sequence is 14 residues long. Trimming took 0 bases from V and 8 from J, leaving 11 bases between them. Per germline, CDR1 LGHDT and CDR2 YNNKEL (reference sequence). DNA for the CDR3: TGTGCCAGCAGCCAAGATAGGAGCTTCGATGAGCAGTTCTTC. This translates into CASSQDRSFDEQFF.

The chain has TRBV27 and TRBJ1-5, with D perhaps matching TRBD1 (6 bases). CDR1 is MNHEY and CDR2 is SMNVEV in the germline V gene (reference sequence). This CDR3 contains 16 residues. V lost 0 bases to trimming and J lost 2 bases, with 11 bases between them. CDR3: CASSLSGGRGNQPQHF. The DNA for the CDR3 is TGTGCCAGCAGTTTATCTGGGGGCAGGGGCAATCAGCCCCAGCATTTT.

This chain joins TRBV5-1 and TRBJ2-3; no reliable D call. This CDR3 spans 15 amino acids. CDR1 is SGHRS and CDR2 is YFSETQ in the germline V gene. V was trimmed by 1 base and J by 2 bases, leaving 11 bases between them. CDR3 residues: CASSLSPVNTDTQYF. The CDR3 DNA reads as TGCGCCAGCAGCTTGTCGCCAGTCAACACAGATACGCAGTATTTT.

CDR3 region: CASSQAGLAGDPTGELFF. The CDR3 nucleotides are TGTGCCAGCAGCCAAGCGGGACTAGCGGGAGATCCCACCGGGGAGCTGTTTTTT. The chain uses TRBV3-1 (or the pseudogene TRBV3-2) and TRBJ2-2; 14 nucleotides line up with TRBD2. Trimming took 1 base from V and 4 from J; bases not matched to a gene: 5. The CDR3 is made up of 18 amino acids. From germline, CDR1 is LGHDT and CDR2 YNNKEL (reference sequence).

V usage is TRBV12-3 or TRBV12-4 and J usage is TRBJ2-2; no reliable D call. This CDR3 spans 13 amino acids. Trimming removed 3 bases at V and 3 bases at J, with 5 bases between. The CDR3 DNA is TGTGCCAGCAGTTTTTTGGACACCGGGGAGCTGTTTTTT. This translates into CASSFLDTGELFF.